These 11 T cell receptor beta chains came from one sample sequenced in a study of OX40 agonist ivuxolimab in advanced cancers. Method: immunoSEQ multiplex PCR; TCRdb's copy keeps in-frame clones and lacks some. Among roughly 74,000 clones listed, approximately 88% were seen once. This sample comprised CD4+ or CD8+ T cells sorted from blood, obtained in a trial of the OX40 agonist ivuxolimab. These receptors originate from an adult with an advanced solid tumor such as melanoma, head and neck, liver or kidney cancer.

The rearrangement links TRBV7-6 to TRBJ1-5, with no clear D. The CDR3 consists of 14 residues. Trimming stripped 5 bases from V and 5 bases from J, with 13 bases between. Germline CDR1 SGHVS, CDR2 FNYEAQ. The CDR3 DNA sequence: TGTGCCAGCAGCCTGGGCCCAGGAGATCAGCCCCAGCATTTT. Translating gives CASSLGPGDQPQHF.

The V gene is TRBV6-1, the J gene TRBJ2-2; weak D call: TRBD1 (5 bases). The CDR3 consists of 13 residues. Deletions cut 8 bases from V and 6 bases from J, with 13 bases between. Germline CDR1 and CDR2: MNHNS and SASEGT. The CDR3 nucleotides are TGTGCCAGCCTAAGGGGCGCGCCCGGGGAGCTGTTTTTT. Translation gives CASLRGAPGELFF.

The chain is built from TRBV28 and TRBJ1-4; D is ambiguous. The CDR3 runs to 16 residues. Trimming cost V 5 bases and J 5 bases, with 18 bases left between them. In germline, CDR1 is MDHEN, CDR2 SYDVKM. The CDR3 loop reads CASSKMGFSANEKLFF. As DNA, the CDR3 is TGTGCCAGCAGTAAAATGGGATTTTCCGCCAATGAAAAACTGTTTTTT.

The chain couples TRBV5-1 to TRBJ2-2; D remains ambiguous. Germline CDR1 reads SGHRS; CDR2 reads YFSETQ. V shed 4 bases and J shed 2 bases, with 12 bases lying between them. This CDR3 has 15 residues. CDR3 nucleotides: TGCGCCAGCAGCACCCCGGACGTAAACACCGGGGAGCTGTTTTTT. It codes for CASSTPDVNTGELFF.

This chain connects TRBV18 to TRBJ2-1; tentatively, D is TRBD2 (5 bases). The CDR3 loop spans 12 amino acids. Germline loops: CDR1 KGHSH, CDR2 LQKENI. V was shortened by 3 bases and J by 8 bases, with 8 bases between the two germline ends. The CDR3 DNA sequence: TGTGCCAGCTCACCTCAGAGGGATGAGCAGTTCTTC. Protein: CASSPQRDEQFF.

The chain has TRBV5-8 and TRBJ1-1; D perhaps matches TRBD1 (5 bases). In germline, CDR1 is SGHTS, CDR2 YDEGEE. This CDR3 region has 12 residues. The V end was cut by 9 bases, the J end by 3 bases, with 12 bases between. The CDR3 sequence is CAIRVGDTEAFF. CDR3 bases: TGTGCCATCCGGGTAGGGGACACTGAAGCTTTCTTT.

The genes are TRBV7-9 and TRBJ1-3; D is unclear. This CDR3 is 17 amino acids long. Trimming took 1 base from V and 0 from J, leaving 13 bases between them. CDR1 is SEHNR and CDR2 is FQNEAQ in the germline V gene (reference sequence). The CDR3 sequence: CASSLEGSGFSGNTIYF. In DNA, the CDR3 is TGTGCCAGCAGCTTAGAGGGCAGTGGATTCTCTGGAAACACCATATATTTT.

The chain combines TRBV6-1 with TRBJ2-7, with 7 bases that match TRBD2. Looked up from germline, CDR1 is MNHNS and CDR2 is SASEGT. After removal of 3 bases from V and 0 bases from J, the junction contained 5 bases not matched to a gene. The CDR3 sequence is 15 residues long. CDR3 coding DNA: TGTGCCAGCAGTGAGGGGTGGGGGGGCTCCTACGAGCAGTACTTC. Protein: CASSEGWGGSYEQYF.

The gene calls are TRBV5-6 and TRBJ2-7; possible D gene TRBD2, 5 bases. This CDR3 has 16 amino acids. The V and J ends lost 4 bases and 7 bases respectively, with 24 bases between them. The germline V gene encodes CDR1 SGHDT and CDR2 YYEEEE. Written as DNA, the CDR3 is TGTGCCAGCAGCCATCTGCCGAGTAGCGTTCCGGGTGAGCAGTACTTC. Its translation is CASSHLPSSVPGEQYF.

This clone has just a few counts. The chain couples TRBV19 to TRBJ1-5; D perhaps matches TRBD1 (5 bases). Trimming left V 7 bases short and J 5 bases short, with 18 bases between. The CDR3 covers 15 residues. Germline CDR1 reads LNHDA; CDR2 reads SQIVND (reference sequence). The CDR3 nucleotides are TGTGCCAGTACCCAAGCCCAGGGAAACCATCAGCCCCAGCATTTT. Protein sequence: CASTQAQGNHQPQHF.

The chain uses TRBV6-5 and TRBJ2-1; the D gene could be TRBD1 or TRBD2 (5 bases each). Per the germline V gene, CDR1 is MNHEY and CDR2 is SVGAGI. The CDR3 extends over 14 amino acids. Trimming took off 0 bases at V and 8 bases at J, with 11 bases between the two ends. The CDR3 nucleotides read TGTGCCAGCAGTTACTCGGGGGTCTCCCATGAGCAGTTCTTC. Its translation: CASSYSGVSHEQFF.